This TCR beta chain originates from a study of T cells in Graves' hyperthyroidism and ophthalmopathy. Together with thyroid ultrasound, orbital computed tomography, serum thyroxine and TRAb, clinical symptoms were used for diagnoses. J gave up 3 bases and V 1 base, and 14 bases lay outside the gene matches. The CDR3 has 18 residues. Study-wide results and limits: Most thyroid clonotypes expanded above 0.001 appeared in blood too.

This clonotype was observed at least ten times. What it binds is not known. What was amplified from RNA transcripts were TCR beta CDR3 regions. The HTBI primer set drove a first-round RT-PCR of the TCR CDR3. TCRdb passed the multiplex PCR reads through MiXCR, listing each CDR3 protein once. The data contain hundreds of thousands of distinct CDR3 sequences, roughly an eighth of them seen just once; the ten biggest clones take up 9.2%. Sequencing was done on a sample of blood. The chain joins TRBV12-3 or TRBV12-4 to TRBJ2-7; 8 positions agree with TRBD1. The receptor was derived from a woman between 18 and 29 years old with Graves' hyperthyroidism. The DNA of the CDR3 is TGTGCCAGCAGTTTAGGGTGGTACGTGACAGGGGTTCACTACGAGCAGTACTTC. It specifies CASSLGWYVTGVHYEQYF.